A single sample gave rise to the 12 T cell receptor beta chains below, sequenced in a study of T cells in Graves' hyperthyroidism and ophthalmopathy. RNA transcripts yielded amplified TCR beta CDR3 regions. The HTBI set primed first-round TCR CDR3 RT-PCR. TCRdb itself ran the multiplex PCR reads through MiXCR, one entry per CDR3 protein. In the table there are under 450,000 distinct CDR3 sequences, roughly 14% of which are singletons. The sample comprised blood. All receptors derive from a woman aged 18-30 years with Graves' hyperthyroidism.

This clonotype showed up many times. The V and J genes are TRBV27 and TRBJ1-5; D uncertain. In germline, CDR1 is MNHEY, CDR2 SMNVEV (reference sequence). The CDR3 sequence is 15 residues long. V was cut by 0 bases and J by 4 bases, with 10 bases left in between. In nucleotides, the CDR3 is TGTGCCAGCAGTTTATCGGTATCGGAGAATCAGCCCCAGCATTTT. The encoded protein is CASSLSVSENQPQHF.

This clonotype was counted ten times or more. The V and J genes are TRBV12-5 and TRBJ2-1, with 11 bases lining up with TRBD2. The V gene end was trimmed by 6 bases and the J gene end by 2 bases; junction bases not matched to a gene: 3. Per the germline V gene, CDR1 is LGHNT and CDR2 is FRNRAP. The CDR3 contains 15 residues. The CDR3 loop is CASGSLAGAYNEQFF. The CDR3 DNA sequence: TGTGCTAGTGGGTCACTAGCGGGGGCCTACAATGAGCAGTTCTTC.

This clonotype was seen repeatedly, ten times or more. The CDR3 DNA is TGTGCCAGCAGTTTAGCGAGGGGGGGCGGGGAAAAACTGTTTTTT. Encoded protein: CASSLARGGGEKLFF. The rearrangement uses TRBV12-3 or TRBV12-4 and TRBJ1-4, with D perhaps TRBD1 (6 bases). There are 15 residues in the CDR3. Trimming removed 0 bases from V and 8 bases from J, with 13 bases in between.

This clonotype came up many times. The chain couples TRBV10-3 to TRBJ2-7; D gene uncertain. This CDR3 is 14 amino acids long. V was shortened by 3 bases and J by 3 bases, with 12 bases between the two germline ends. CDR1 and CDR2 from the germline V gene are ENHRY and SYGVKD. CDR3 in DNA: TGTGCCATCAGTGACCCTGGAACGCTCTACGAGCAGTACTTC. Amino acid sequence: CAISDPGTLYEQYF.

There are many counts of this clonotype. The J gene is TRBJ1-3, the V gene TRBV11-3; perhaps TRBD1 as D (5 bases). Trimming stripped 3 bases from V and 0 bases from J, with 12 bases between. This CDR3 is 16 amino acids long. Germline values: CDR1 SGHNT, CDR2 YENEEA. CDR3 sequence: CASSFRAFSSGNTIYF. CDR3 sequence (DNA): TGTGCCAGCAGCTTCAGGGCCTTTAGCTCTGGAAACACCATATATTTT.

This clonotype was observed at least ten times. This chain joins TRBV6-1 and TRBJ1-2; a possible D gene is TRBD1 (6 bases). There are 14 residues in the CDR3. CDR1 MNHNS and CDR2 SASEGT come from the germline V gene. Trimming removed 5 bases at V and 7 bases at J, with 17 bases between. The CDR3 loop reads CASSLLRGSSGYTF. Here the CDR3 DNA reads TGTGCCAGCAGTCTACTAAGGGGGAGTAGTGGCTACACCTTC.

This clonotype was counted at least ten times. This chain uses TRBV24-1 with TRBJ2-1; no clear D gene. With 1 base removed from V and 5 bases from J, the gap between germline ends came to 5 bases. This CDR3 has 13 amino acids. Germline CDR1 reads KGHDR; CDR2 reads SFDVKD. The CDR3 region has the DNA TGTGCCACCAGTGATTTCCCAAACAATGAGCAGTTCTTC. It specifies CATSDFPNNEQFF.

The sample holds many counts of this clonotype. This chain links TRBV7-3 with TRBJ2-5, with D hard to call. Looked up from germline, CDR1 is SGHTA and CDR2 is FQGTGA. V was trimmed by 5 bases and J by 1 base, leaving 11 bases between them. The CDR3 has 14 amino acids. The CDR3 loop reads CASSVTGGQETQYF. CDR3 in DNA: TGTGCCAGCAGCGTCACCGGCGGCCAAGAGACCCAGTACTTC.

This chain links TRBV4-1 with TRBJ2-2; unclear D gene. Germline V CDR1 and CDR2: MGHRA, YSYEKL. V was shortened by 0 bases and J by 4 bases, with 6 bases between the two germline ends. The CDR3 has 14 amino acids. The CDR3 nucleotides read TGCGCCAGCAGCCAAGAAATGCGCACCGGGGAGCTGTTTTTT. It encodes CASSQEMRTGELFF.

This clonotype was detected ten times or more. This sequence joins TRBV12-3 or TRBV12-4 and TRBJ2-2; TRBD2 matches 9 bases. CDR3 length equals 16 residues. V was pared by 5 bases and J by 8 bases, with 12 bases of the junction left unmatched. In nucleotides, the CDR3 is TGTGCCAGCAGTCTACAGGCAGCGGGAGGCGGTGGGGAGCTGTTTTTT. Its protein is CASSLQAAGGGGELFF.

This clonotype was seen repeatedly, ten times or more. The chain employs TRBV7-9 and TRBJ2-1; 14 positions agree with TRBD2. CDR3 length: 19 residues. After removal of 2 bases from V and 0 bases from J, the junction contained 6 bases not matched to a gene. CDR1 is SEHNR, CDR2 FQNEAQ, per germline (reference sequence). The CDR3 coding sequence is TGTGCCAGCAGCTTAATGAGACTAGCGGGGGGGAGCTCCTACAATGAGCAGTTCTTC. This codes for CASSLMRLAGGSSYNEQFF.

In its sample, this clonotype was seen many times. The V call is TRBV6-5, the J call TRBJ1-2; 7 nucleotides match TRBD1. The trim removed 1 base at V and 6 bases at J, leaving 11 bases unmatched. This CDR3 region has 16 residues. Germline V CDR1 and CDR2: MNHEY, SVGAGI. For the CDR3, the DNA is TGTGCCAGCAGTTACTTCCCGGAGGGGGCCGATGATGGCTACACCTTC. Its translation: CASSYFPEGADDGYTF.